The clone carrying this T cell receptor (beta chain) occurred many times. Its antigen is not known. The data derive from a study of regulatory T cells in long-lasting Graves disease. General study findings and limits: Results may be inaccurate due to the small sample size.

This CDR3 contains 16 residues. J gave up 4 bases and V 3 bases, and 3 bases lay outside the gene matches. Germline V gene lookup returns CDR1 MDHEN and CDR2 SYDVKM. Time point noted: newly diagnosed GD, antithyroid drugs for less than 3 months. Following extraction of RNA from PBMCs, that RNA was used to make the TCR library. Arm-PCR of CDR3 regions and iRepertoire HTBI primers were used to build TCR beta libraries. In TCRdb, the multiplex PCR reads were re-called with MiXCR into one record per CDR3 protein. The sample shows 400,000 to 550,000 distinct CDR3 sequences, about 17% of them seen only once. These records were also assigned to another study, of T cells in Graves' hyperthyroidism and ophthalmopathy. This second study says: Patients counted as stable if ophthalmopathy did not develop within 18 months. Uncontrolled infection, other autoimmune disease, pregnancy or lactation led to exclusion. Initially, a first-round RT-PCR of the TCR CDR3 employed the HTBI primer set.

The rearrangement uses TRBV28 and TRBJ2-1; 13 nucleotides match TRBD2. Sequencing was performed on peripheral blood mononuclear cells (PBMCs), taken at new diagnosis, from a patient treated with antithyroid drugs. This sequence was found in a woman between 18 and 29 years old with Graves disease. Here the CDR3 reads CASSFRTSGSYNEQFF. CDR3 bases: TGTGCCAGCAGTTTTAGGACTAGCGGGAGTTACAATGAGCAGTTCTTC. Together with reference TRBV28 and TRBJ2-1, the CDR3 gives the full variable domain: DVKVTQSSRYLVKRTGEKVFLECVQDMDHENMFWYRQDPGLGLRLIYFSYDVKMKEKGDIPEGYSVSREKKERFSLILESASTNQTSMYLCASSFRTSGSYNEQFFGPGTRLTVL.